Given below is one TCR beta chain in context. Antigen unknown. The data were produced by immunoSEQ multiplex PCR, yet TCRdb's version contains in-frame clones alone and is incomplete. The data contain about 23,000 clones, 60% to 80% of them seen just once; the ten biggest clones take up about 17%. The CDR3 is 13 amino acids. Germline lookup yields CDR1 MRHNA and CDR2 SNTAGT. Trimming stripped 4 bases from V and 14 bases from J, with 20 bases between. These data come from a study of OX40 agonist ivuxolimab in advanced cancers. Study results and caveats: Within 6 weeks, CD4+ and CD8+ blood T cells expanded clonally at 0.1 to 3.0 mg/kg.

The chain employs TRBV6-4 and TRBJ1-1; D unresolved. This clonotype originated in an adult with an advanced solid tumor such as melanoma, head and neck, liver or kidney cancer. The source was CD4+ or CD8+ T cells sorted from blood, collected in a trial of the OX40 agonist ivuxolimab. CDR3 protein: CASSVGGELPRFF. As DNA, the CDR3 is TGTGCCAGCAGTGTGGGCGGGGAGCTACCCCGCTTCTTT.